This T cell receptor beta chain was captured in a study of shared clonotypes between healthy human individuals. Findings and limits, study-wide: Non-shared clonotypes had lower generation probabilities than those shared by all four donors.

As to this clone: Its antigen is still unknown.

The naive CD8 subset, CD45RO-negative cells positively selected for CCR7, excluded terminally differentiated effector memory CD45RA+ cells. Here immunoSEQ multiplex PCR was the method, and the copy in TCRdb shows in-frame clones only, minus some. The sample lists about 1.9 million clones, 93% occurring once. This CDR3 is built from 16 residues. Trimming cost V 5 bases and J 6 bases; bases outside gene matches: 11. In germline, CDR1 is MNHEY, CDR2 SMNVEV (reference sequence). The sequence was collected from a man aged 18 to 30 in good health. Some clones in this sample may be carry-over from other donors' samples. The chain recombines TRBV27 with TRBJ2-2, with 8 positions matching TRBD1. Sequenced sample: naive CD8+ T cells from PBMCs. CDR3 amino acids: CASSPSTGEWAGELFF. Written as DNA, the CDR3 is TGTGCCAGCAGTCCCTCGACAGGGGAATGGGCCGGGGAGCTGTTTTTT.